These 12 T cell receptor beta chains were sequenced from one sample in a study of T cells expressing NK-cell markers. One entry per CDR3 protein, without DNA, is what TCRdb gives after re-calling the 5' RACE reads. The repertoire table contains 350,000 to 400,000 distinct CDR3 sequences. The sample was blood T cells: a sorted CD56 or NKG2C T cell subset, CD4+ or CD8+ T cells, or bulk PBMC T cells (not recorded which). All receptors derive from a woman in her forties or fifties in good health.

The chain couples TRBV29-1 to TRBJ2-1; no DNA is available, so the TRBD2 call from TCRdb remains unchecked. The CDR3 covers 16 residues. Germline V gene data show CDR1 as SQVTM and CDR2 as ANQGSEA. The CDR3 region is CSVGGVGTSGYNEQFF.

V usage is TRBV6-2 or TRBV6-3 and J usage is TRBJ2-3; as DNA is missing, the TRBD1 call by TCRdb cannot be tested. The CDR3 has 16 residues. CDR1 is MNHEY and CDR2 is SVGEGT in the germline V gene. The CDR3 is CASRGTRGGSGDTQYF.

J is TRBJ1-1 and V is TRBV27. This CDR3 region has 15 residues. Germline CDR1 MNHEY, CDR2 SMNVEV (reference sequence). The CDR3 is CASSLWGPADTEAFF.

The chain couples TRBV12-3 or TRBV12-4 to TRBJ2-5; the D gene TCRdb calls, TRBD2, cannot be checked with no DNA. The CDR3 has 17 amino acids. The CDR3 protein is CASRRTPGTSGIETQYF.

The genes are TRBV29-1 and TRBJ1-5. Germline V gene data show CDR1 as SQVTM and CDR2 as ANQGSEA. This CDR3 spans 13 amino acids. CDR3 in amino acids: CSVQNGVHQPQHF.

V is TRBV11-3 and J is TRBJ2-5; there is no DNA to check the TCRdb D call of TRBD1. The CDR3 length is 15 residues. Germline-derived CDR1 and CDR2 are SGHNT and YENEEA. The chain's CDR3 is CASSFSLQGLETQYF.

This chain uses TRBV5-1 with TRBJ2-3. The CDR3 runs 14 residues. The germline V gene has CDR1 SGHRS and CDR2 YFSETQ. CDR3 protein: CASSLREVTDTQYF. Filled out from reference TRBV5-1 and TRBJ2-3, the complete variable domain reads KAGVTQTPRYLIKTRGQQVTLSCSPISGHRSVSWYQQTPGQGLQFLFEYFSETQRNKGNFPGRFSGRQFSNSRSEMNVSTLELGDSALYLCASSLREVTDTQYFGPGTRLTVL.

The rearrangement joins TRBV5-1 to TRBJ2-3; TCRdb outputs TRBD2, but without DNA this stays unchecked. In germline, CDR1 is SGHRS, CDR2 YFSETQ. The CDR3 is 15 amino acids. The CDR3 is CASSLEGGMRDTQYF.

J is TRBJ2-1 and V is TRBV11-2; the D call from TCRdb, TRBD2, cannot be confirmed without DNA. Looked up from germline, CDR1 is SGHAT and CDR2 is FQNNGV. The length of the CDR3 is 17 residues. CDR3 region: CASSRKPLAGGGYEQFF.

The chain couples TRBV20-1 to TRBJ2-1; TCRdb's D call of TRBD2 is untestable without DNA. This CDR3 spans 14 amino acids. CDR1 is DFQATT and CDR2 is SNEGSKA in the germline V gene (reference sequence). The CDR3 is CSASPLAGLGEQFF.

V and J are TRBV5-1 and TRBJ2-3; TCRdb outputs TRBD1, but without DNA this stays unchecked. This CDR3 region has 16 residues. Germline V gene lookup returns CDR1 SGHRS and CDR2 YFSETQ. The CDR3 here is CASSLAIGQGADTQYF.

V gene TRBV5-1 combines with J gene TRBJ1-1. The CDR3 length is 13 residues. Germline CDR1 SGHRS, CDR2 YFSETQ. The CDR3 reads CASSSNLGTEAFF. Complete variable domain (other parts from reference TRBV5-1 and TRBJ1-1): KAGVTQTPRYLIKTRGQQVTLSCSPISGHRSVSWYQQTPGQGLQFLFEYFSETQRNKGNFPGRFSGRQFSNSRSEMNVSTLELGDSALYLCASSSNLGTEAFFGQGTRLTVV.